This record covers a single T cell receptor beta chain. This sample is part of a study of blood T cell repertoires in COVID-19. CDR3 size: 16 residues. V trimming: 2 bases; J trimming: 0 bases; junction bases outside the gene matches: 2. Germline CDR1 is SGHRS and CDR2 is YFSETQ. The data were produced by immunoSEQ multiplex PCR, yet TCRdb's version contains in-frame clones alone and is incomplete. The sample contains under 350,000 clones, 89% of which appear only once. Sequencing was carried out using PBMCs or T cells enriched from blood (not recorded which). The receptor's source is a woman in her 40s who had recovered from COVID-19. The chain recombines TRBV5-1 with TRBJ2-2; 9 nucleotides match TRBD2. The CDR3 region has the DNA TGCGCCAGCAGCTTACTAGCGGGCCCGAACACCGGGGAGCTGTTTTTT. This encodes CASSLLAGPNTGELFF.